This entry lists 24 T cell receptor beta chains sequenced from one sample in a study of cytomegalovirus exposure and HLA in healthy donors. PCR primers comprised 60 Vbeta and 13 Jbeta primers. Sequencing used immunoSEQ multiplex PCR; TCRdb keeps in-frame clones, though not all of them. Among about 230,000 clones listed, over 75% were seen once. The sequenced material came from PBMCs. Source of these receptors: a human donor in good health.

For the CDR3, the DNA is TGTGCCAGCAGCCCACGGACTAGCGGGAGGACCGAGACCCAGTACTTC. It specifies CASSPRTSGRTETQYF. This chain links TRBV9 with TRBJ2-5; 14 bases align to TRBD2. J lost 5 bases, V lost 4 bases, and 7 bases had no gene match. This CDR3 comprises 16 residues. The germline CDR1 and CDR2 sequences are SGDLS and YYNGEE.

This clone came up a few times. CDR3 amino acids: CASSTGQGNTEAFF. The CDR3 nucleotides are TGTGCCAGTAGTACGGGACAGGGGAACACTGAAGCTTTCTTT. This sequence joins TRBV19 and TRBJ1-1; 9 nucleotides agree with TRBD1. Germline loops: CDR1 LNHDA, CDR2 SQIVND (reference sequence). J was trimmed by 1 base and V by 4 bases; bases with no gene match: 1. This CDR3 is 14 amino acids long.

This rearrangement joins TRBV10-3 to TRBJ2-3; D is possibly TRBD1 (6 bases). CDR1 ENHRY and CDR2 SYGVKD come from the germline V gene. The CDR3 runs 17 residues. V was pared by 4 bases and J by 0 bases, with 17 bases between. The CDR3 DNA is TGTGCCATCAGTGGTACAGGGACCGTTCCTAGCACAGATACGCAGTATTTT. Amino acid sequence: CAISGTGTVPSTDTQYF.

This sequence joins TRBV6-4 and TRBJ1-1; 7 bases are a match to TRBD1. The CDR3 consists of 13 residues. V lost 6 bases and J lost 2; bases outside the gene matches: 3. Germline CDR1 MRHNA, CDR2 SNTAGT. Here the CDR3 DNA reads TGTGCCAGCAGGAGGGACAGAAACACTGAAGCTTTCTTT. Translated, it gives CASRRDRNTEAFF.

V gene TRBV6-1 combines with J gene TRBJ1-5, with D perhaps matching TRBD1 (5 bases). Germline lookup yields CDR1 MNHNS and CDR2 SASEGT. V gave up 6 bases and J gave up 6 bases, with 18 bases separating them. The CDR3 is made up of 15 amino acids. Here the CDR3 reads CASSAGPVVGQPQHF. In DNA, the CDR3 is TGTGCCAGCAGCGCGGGACCCGTTGTCGGTCAGCCCCAGCATTTT.

This clone was picked up a small number of times. The chain couples TRBV7-9 to TRBJ2-2, with 10 bases fitting TRBD2. Germline-derived CDR1 and CDR2 are SEHNR and FQNEAQ (reference sequence). V shed 5 bases and J 5 bases; nucleotides not matched to a gene: 5. The CDR3 totals 15 residues. Here the CDR3 DNA reads TGTGCCAGCAGCCTTGGACTAGCGGAAACCGGGGAGCTGTTTTTT. This codes for CASSLGLAETGELFF.

The gene calls are TRBV10-3 and TRBJ1-1, with D tentatively TRBD1 (5 bases). The CDR3 is 13 amino acids. Trimming shortened V by 10 bases and J by 5 bases, and 17 bases separated the two germline ends. Germline loops: CDR1 ENHRY, CDR2 SYGVKD. The CDR3, as DNA: TGTGCCACGCACCTTGGAAGGGGAACTGAAGCTTTCTTT. The encoded protein is CATHLGRGTEAFF.

This clone was counted only a few times. The chain uses TRBV30 and TRBJ1-2; 10 nucleotides line up with TRBD1. Germline values: CDR1 GTSNPN, CDR2 SVGIG (reference sequence). The CDR3 sequence is 15 residues long. The V and J ends lost 4 bases and 7 bases, in that order; junction bases with no gene match: 12. CDR3 loop: CAWKLMTGGASGYTF. CDR3 in DNA: TGTGCCTGGAAACTTATGACAGGGGGCGCGAGTGGCTACACCTTC.

This sequence joins TRBV18 and TRBJ1-5, with TRBD1 as a possible D gene (5 bases). V was shortened by 0 bases and J by 6 bases, with 12 bases between the two germline ends. The CDR3 has 15 amino acids. Germline CDR1 and CDR2: KGHSH and LQKENI. This chain's CDR3 is CASSPPGRGGQPQHF. The CDR3 DNA sequence: TGTGCCAGCTCACCACCGGGGAGGGGAGGTCAGCCCCAGCATTTT.

The V gene is TRBV6-1, the J gene TRBJ2-7; 9 positions agree with TRBD1. Per germline, CDR1 MNHNS and CDR2 SASEGT. CDR3 length: 14 residues. V dropped 7 bases and J dropped 4; count of bases not matched to a gene: 8. The CDR3 DNA follows: TGTGCCAGCACCCGAGGACAGGGGTTTTACGAGCAGTACTTC. Translation gives CASTRGQGFYEQYF.

This clone was seen a single time. The chain couples TRBV19 to TRBJ1-1; D is unclear. In germline, CDR1 is LNHDA, CDR2 SQIVND (reference sequence). The CDR3 is 17 residues long. V was shortened by 6 bases and J by 1 base, with 21 bases between the two germline ends. This CDR3 reads CASSLGGFGQWNTEAFF. In DNA, the CDR3 is TGTGCCAGTAGCCTAGGAGGGTTCGGGCAGTGGAACACTGAAGCTTTCTTT.

In DNA, the CDR3 is TGCAGCGTTCGACAGGGGTACCTCTCCTACAATGAGCAGTTCTTC. As protein: CSVRQGYLSYNEQFF. This chain links TRBV29-1 with TRBJ2-1; 8 nucleotides line up with TRBD1. V gave up 5 bases and J gave up 0 bases; unmatched junction bases: 6. The CDR3 is made up of 15 amino acids. Germline V gene data show CDR1 as SQVTM and CDR2 as ANQGSEA.

On this clone: One end of the junction varies from germline; a read error may be responsible. The chain is built from TRBV7-7 and TRBJ2-7; 10 bases map to TRBD1. Germline V gene data show CDR1 as SSHAT and CDR2 as FNYEAQ (reference sequence). CDR3 size: 15 residues. CDR3 in amino acids: CASSLGTGATYEQYF. In DNA form, the CDR3 reads TGTGCTAGCAGCTTAGGGACAGGGGCGACCTACGAGCAGTACTTC.

This clone was counted between two and nine times. This sequence joins TRBV30 and TRBJ2-3; D is possibly TRBD2 (5 bases). The CDR3 spans 14 residues. The V gene's germline CDR1 is GTSNPN and CDR2 SVGIG (reference sequence). The V end was cut by 5 bases, the J end by 0 bases, with 12 bases between. CDR3 region: CAWRELTSTDTQYF. The DNA of the CDR3 is TGTGCCTGGCGGGAATTGACTAGCACAGATACGCAGTATTTT. The full variable domain, in which reference TRBV30 and TRBJ2-3 provide the parts outside the CDR3, is SQTIHQWPATLVQPVGSPLSLECTVEGTSNPNLYWYRQAAGRGLQLLFYSVGIGQISSEVPQNLSASRPQDRQFILSSKKLLLSDSGFYLCAWRELTSTDTQYFGPGTRLTVL.

This clone was detected once. This sequence joins TRBV4-1 and TRBJ2-7; 10 nucleotides agree with TRBD2. The junction had 7 bases not matched to a gene; V was cut back by 2 bases and J by 6 bases. The CDR3 contains 15 residues. Germline V gene data show CDR1 as MGHRA and CDR2 as YSYEKL. The CDR3 nucleotides read TGCGCCAGCAGCCAACAAGCTAGCGGGAGTGGCGAGCAGTACTTC. It is translated as CASSQQASGSGEQYF.

The chain joins TRBV27 to TRBJ1-5; D may be TRBD1 (6 bases). Germline V gene lookup returns CDR1 MNHEY and CDR2 SMNVEV (reference sequence). V was cut by 4 bases and J by 2 bases, with 15 bases left in between. CDR3 size: 16 residues. For the CDR3, the DNA is TGTGCCAGCAGTTCACGGGGGGCTGAGCGCAATCAGCCCCAGCATTTT. Translating gives CASSSRGAERNQPQHF.

This clone came up once. The CDR3 region is CASSKRVGGSSYEQYF. The CDR3, as DNA: TGTGCCAGCAGCAAACGGGTCGGCGGGAGCTCCTACGAGCAGTACTTC. V usage is TRBV21-1 and J usage is TRBJ2-7; TRBD2, the D gene given by the table, was not confirmed from the DNA. TRBV21-1 is reported as a pseudogene. The CDR3 has 16 amino acids.

This clone has just one count. V and J are TRBV29-1 and TRBJ2-1; D is unclear. Germline CDR1 is SQVTM and CDR2 is ANQGSEA. The CDR3 consists of 13 residues. Deletions cut 5 bases from V and 5 bases from J, with 13 bases between. The CDR3 here is CSVSRLVDNEQFF. The CDR3 region has the DNA TGCAGCGTTTCCCGGCTAGTTGACAATGAGCAGTTCTTC.

This chain connects TRBV6-1 to TRBJ2-7; tentatively, D is TRBD1 (6 bases). CDR3 size: 13 residues. CDR1 is MNHNS and CDR2 is SASEGT in the germline V gene. Trimming shortened V by 3 bases and J by 5 bases, and 11 bases separated the two germline ends. The CDR3 DNA reads TGTGCCAGCAGTGAGGCAGGGGTACACGAGCAGTACTTC. Amino acids: CASSEAGVHEQYF.

This chain links TRBV7-9 with TRBJ1-1; TRBD1 aligns across 7 bases. V trimming: 6 bases; J trimming: 1 base; junction bases outside the gene matches: 5. The CDR3 consists of 14 residues. Germline V CDR1 and CDR2: SEHNR, FQNEAQ (reference sequence). CDR3 protein: CASRYRTGNTEAFF. The CDR3, as DNA: TGTGCCAGCAGGTATAGGACAGGGAACACTGAAGCTTTCTTT.

The chain couples TRBV11-1 to TRBJ2-7; TRBD2 matches 8 bases. J gave up 0 bases and V 6 bases, and 4 bases lay outside the gene matches. The CDR3 has 14 residues. Looked up from germline, CDR1 is SGHAT and CDR2 is FQDESV (reference sequence). CDR3 region: CASSTSGASYEQYF. CDR3 nucleotides: TGTGCCAGCAGTACTAGCGGTGCCTCCTACGAGCAGTACTTC.

This clone was found a few times. The chain couples TRBV21-1 to TRBJ2-7; the table's D call of TRBD2 was not tested on the DNA. TRBV21-1 is marked as a pseudogene. This CDR3 has 14 residues. CDR3 nucleotides: TGTGCCAGCCCCTCGAGAGCGGATCCCTACGAGCAGTACTTC. Residues: CASPSRADPYEQYF.

The chain recombines TRBV18 with TRBJ2-3; TRBD2 aligns across 12 bases. Germline V gene data show CDR1 as KGHSH and CDR2 as LQKENI. Trimming took 2 bases from V and 5 from J; bases not matched to a gene: 5. The CDR3 sequence is 16 residues long. CDR3: CASSPETSGRIDTQYF. CDR3 nucleotide sequence: TGTGCCAGCTCACCAGAGACTAGCGGGAGAATAGATACGCAGTATTTT.

The V call is TRBV28, the J call TRBJ1-2; tentatively, D is TRBD1 (5 bases). This CDR3 contains 13 residues. Germline V gene data show CDR1 as MDHEN and CDR2 as SYDVKM. Deletions cut 6 bases from V and 3 bases from J, with 11 bases between. The CDR3 protein is CASRPTEHYGYTF. The CDR3 region has the DNA TGTGCCAGCAGACCGACAGAGCACTATGGCTACACCTTC.